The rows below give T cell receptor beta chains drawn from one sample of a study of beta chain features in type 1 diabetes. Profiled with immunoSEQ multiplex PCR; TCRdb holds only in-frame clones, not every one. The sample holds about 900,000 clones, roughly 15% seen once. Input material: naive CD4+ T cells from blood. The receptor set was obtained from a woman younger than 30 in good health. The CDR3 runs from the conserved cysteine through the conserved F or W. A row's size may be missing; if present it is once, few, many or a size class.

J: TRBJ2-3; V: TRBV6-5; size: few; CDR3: CASSYDRGTDTQYF
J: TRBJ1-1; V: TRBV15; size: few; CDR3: CATSRGVGTEAFF
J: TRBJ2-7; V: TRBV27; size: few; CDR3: CASRLAGTGIYEQYF
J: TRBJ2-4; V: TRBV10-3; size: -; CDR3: CAISEESGAGARGAKNIQYF
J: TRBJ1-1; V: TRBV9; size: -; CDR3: CASSPQSSYTEAFF
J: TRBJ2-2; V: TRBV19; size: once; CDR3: CASSIAVQGELFF
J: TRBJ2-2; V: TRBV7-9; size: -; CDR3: CASSLGQTNTGELFF
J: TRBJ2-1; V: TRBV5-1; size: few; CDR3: CASSLEAANEQFF
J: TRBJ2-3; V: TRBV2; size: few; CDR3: CASSEERTQYF
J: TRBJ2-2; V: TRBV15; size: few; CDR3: CATSRDAAGRAGELFF
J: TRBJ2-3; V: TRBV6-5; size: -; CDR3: CASRPRGRTDTQYF
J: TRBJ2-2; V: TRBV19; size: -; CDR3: CASRTRDRGTGELFF
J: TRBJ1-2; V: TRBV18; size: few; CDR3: CASSPLSINYGYTF
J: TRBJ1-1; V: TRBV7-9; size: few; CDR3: CASSLRLMDTEAFF
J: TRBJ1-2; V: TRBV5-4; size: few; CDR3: CASSSGQRTNYGYTF
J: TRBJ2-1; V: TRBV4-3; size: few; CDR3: CASSQAGRLAGSYNEQFF
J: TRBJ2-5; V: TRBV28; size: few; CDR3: CASSSSVETQYF
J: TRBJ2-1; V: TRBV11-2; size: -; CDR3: CASSLYRANEQFF
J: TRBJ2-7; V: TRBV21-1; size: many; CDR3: CASRRGSYEQYF
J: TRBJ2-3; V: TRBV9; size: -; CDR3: CASGLAVADTQYF
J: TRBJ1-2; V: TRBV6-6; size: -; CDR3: CASSSTYGYTF
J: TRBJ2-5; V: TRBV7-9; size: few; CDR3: CASSLSGRETQYF
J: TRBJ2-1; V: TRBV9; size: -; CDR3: CASSPTIAGAYNEQFF
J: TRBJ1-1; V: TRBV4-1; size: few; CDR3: CASSPLTKVTEAFF
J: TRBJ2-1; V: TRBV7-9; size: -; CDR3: CASSLFVLASGYNEQFF
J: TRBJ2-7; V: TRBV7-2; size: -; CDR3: CASSVYRDYEQYF
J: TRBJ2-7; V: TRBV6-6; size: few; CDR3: CASSYWADSYEQYF
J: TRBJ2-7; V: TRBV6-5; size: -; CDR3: CASSYSASGRGYEQYF
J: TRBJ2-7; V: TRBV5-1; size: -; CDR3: CASSLGSSGSYEQYF
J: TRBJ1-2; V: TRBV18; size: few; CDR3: CASSPRTGIDYGYTF
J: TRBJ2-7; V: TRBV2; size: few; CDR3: CASRELAATDEQYF
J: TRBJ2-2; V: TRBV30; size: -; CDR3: CAWRTGIPSGELFF
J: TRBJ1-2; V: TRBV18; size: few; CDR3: CASSPFRDRENYGYTF
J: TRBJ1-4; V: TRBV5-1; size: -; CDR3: CASSGTGGGKLFF
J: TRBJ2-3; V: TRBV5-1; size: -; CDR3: CASSLTGADTQYF
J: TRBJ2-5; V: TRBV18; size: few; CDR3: CASSGSRTQETQYF
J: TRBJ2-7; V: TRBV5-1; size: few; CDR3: CASSLVTGGPYEQYF
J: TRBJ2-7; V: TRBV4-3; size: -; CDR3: CASSQGHGGVYEQYF
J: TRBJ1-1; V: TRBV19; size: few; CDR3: CASSKVGQGPNTEAFF
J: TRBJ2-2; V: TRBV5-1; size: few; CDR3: CASSWTNTGELFF
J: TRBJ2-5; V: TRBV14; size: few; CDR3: CASSQDWGRVVETQYF
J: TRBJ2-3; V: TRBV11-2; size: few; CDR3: CASIRGPTDTQYF
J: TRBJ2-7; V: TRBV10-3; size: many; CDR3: CAISGQGANEQYF
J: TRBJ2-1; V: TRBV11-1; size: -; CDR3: CASSQGTGSRQFF
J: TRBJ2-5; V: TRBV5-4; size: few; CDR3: CASSSTGSGDYQETQYF
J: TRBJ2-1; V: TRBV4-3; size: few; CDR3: CASSRGVFGNEQFF
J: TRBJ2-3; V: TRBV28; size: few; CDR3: CASSSSSGSVRDTQYF
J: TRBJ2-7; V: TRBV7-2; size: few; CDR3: CASSISHEQYF
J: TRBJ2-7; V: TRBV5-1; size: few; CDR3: CASSLGLAGLYEQYF
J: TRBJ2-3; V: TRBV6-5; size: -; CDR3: CASSWTVTDTQYF
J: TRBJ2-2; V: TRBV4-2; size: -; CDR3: CASSAMGLAGELFF
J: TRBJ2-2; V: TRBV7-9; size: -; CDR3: CATLGLEGSGELFF
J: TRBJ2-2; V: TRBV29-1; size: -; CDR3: CSVAFAERGANTGELFF
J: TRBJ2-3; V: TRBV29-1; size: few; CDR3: CSVAEVADTQYF
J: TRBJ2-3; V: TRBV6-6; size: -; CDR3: CASSKRGAADTQYF
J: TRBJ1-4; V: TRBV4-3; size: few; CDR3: CASSQDYRGIGEKLFF
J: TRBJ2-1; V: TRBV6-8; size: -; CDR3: CASSYTEREGLYNEQFF
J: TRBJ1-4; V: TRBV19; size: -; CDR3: CARDVTTGDRNNEKLFF
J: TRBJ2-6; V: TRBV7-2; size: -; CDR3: CASSPGRFGANVLTF
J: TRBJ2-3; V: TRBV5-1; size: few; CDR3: CASSPPSPDTQYF